These 10 T cell receptor beta chains originate from one sample sequenced in a study of T cell repertoires in cytomegalovirus infection. TCRdb processed the reads anew with MiXCR; each CDR3 protein has one entry. Found here are about a million distinct CDR3 sequences, roughly 30% of them singletons; the top ten hold over 13%. Their cognate antigens are unknown. Sequenced here: cultured CD8+ T cells from PBMCs, sampled from culture after CMV antigen stimulation. These receptors originate from a human donor in good health (CMV status not recorded). Some clones in this sample may be carry-over from other donors' samples.

This rearrangement joins TRBV4-1 to TRBJ1-2; a weak D match, TRBD1 (6 bases). Trimming stripped 0 bases from V and 6 bases from J, with 14 bases between. The germline CDR1 and CDR2 sequences are MGHRA and YSYEKL. This CDR3 has 15 residues. For the CDR3, the DNA is TGCGCCAGCAGCCAAGAACCCGGGACAAAGAATGGCTACACCTTC. Its protein product is CASSQEPGTKNGYTF.

The chain is built from TRBV29-1 and TRBJ2-3; 9 bases are shared with TRBD1. The J segment lost 2 bases and the V segment lost 4 bases, leaving 13 bases of the junction unmatched. Germline lookup yields CDR1 SQVTM and CDR2 ANQGSEA. This CDR3 is 17 amino acids long. This CDR3 reads CSVGGLRQGGITDTQYF. Here the CDR3 DNA reads TGCAGCGTTGGCGGGTTAAGACAGGGGGGGATCACAGATACGCAGTATTTT.

The rearrangement uses TRBV6-2 or TRBV6-3 and TRBJ1-2; tentative D call: TRBD1 (6 bases). Germline-derived CDR1 and CDR2 are MNHEY and SVGEGT. The germline V and J ends were trimmed by 2 bases and 4 bases, with 20 bases remaining between them. This CDR3 has 17 amino acids. CDR3 sequence reads: CASSYPQGSSSLYGYTF. CDR3 bases: TGTGCCAGCAGTTACCCTCAGGGGAGCTCTTCGCTCTATGGCTACACCTTC.

This chain connects TRBV6-1 to TRBJ1-2; possibly TRBD1 for D (6 bases). V lost 1 base to trimming and J lost 0 bases, with 9 bases between them. The CDR3 spans 15 residues. The V gene's germline CDR1 is MNHNS and CDR2 SASEGT. CDR3 nucleotides: TGTGCCAGCAGTGAAGGTGCAGGGGCTAACTATGGCTACACCTTC. It yields the protein CASSEGAGANYGYTF.

This chain connects TRBV7-6 to TRBJ2-6, with D perhaps TRBD2 (5 bases). This CDR3 has 17 residues. V was cut by 2 bases and J by 3 bases, with 14 bases left in between. Germline V gives CDR1 SGHVS, CDR2 FNYEAQ. In nucleotides, the CDR3 is TGTGCCAGCAGCTTAAGCGTTGAGGGCGGTGGGGCCAACGTCCTGACTTTC. It specifies CASSLSVEGGGANVLTF.

This clonotype was seen at least ten times. The chain uses TRBV7-9 and TRBJ2-1; 9 nucleotides align to TRBD1. The CDR3 has 14 residues. Germline V gene sequence: CDR1 SEHNR, CDR2 FQNEAQ (reference sequence). Trimming removed 4 bases from V and 8 bases from J; junction bases left unmatched: 6. The CDR3 DNA sequence: TGTGCCAGCAGCTACGGACAGGGGAGGGATGAGCAGTTCTTC. Its protein is CASSYGQGRDEQFF.

J is TRBJ2-1 and V is TRBV10-3; 10 bases are a match to TRBD1. This CDR3 is 15 amino acids long. The trim removed 7 bases at V and 10 bases at J, leaving 13 bases unmatched. Germline CDR1 is ENHRY and CDR2 is SYGVKD. In nucleotides, the CDR3 is TGTGCCATCATGGTGACCGACAGGGGGCAAGGCGAGCAGTTCTTC. Translated: CAIMVTDRGQGEQFF.

This clonotype was counted at least ten times. J is TRBJ2-5 and V is TRBV7-9, with 8 bases matching TRBD1. Germline trimming cut 11 bases from V and 1 base from J; bases unmatched to any gene: 12. Germline values: CDR1 SEHNR, CDR2 FQNEAQ (reference sequence). This CDR3 contains 15 residues. The CDR3 coding sequence is TGTGCCGGAGGAGATGCAGGGGGCCTCCAAGAGACCCAGTACTTC. It codes for CAGGDAGGLQETQYF. Full variable domain (remainder filled in from reference TRBV7-9 and TRBJ2-5): DTGVSQNPRHKITKRGQNVTFRCDPISEHNRLYWYRQTLGQGPEFLTYFQNEAQLEKSRLLSDRFSAERPKGSFSTLEIQRTEQGDSAMYLCAGGDAGGLQETQYFGPGTRLLVL.

This chain joins TRBV28 and TRBJ2-1; 7 positions agree with TRBD1. V was clipped by 1 base and J by 5 bases; unmatched bases: 14. Germline V gene lookup returns CDR1 MDHEN and CDR2 SYDVKM. The CDR3 is 18 residues long. CDR3 sequence reads: CASSLSGVGQDSHNEQFF. The CDR3 DNA reads TGTGCCAGCAGTTTATCCGGGGTTGGACAGGATTCCCACAATGAGCAGTTCTTC.

The CDR3 sequence is CSAKSGLTIYNEQFF. The DNA of the CDR3 is TGCAGTGCCAAGAGCGGGTTAACCATCTACAATGAGCAGTTCTTC. The rearrangement joins TRBV20-1 to TRBJ2-1, with a possible D match to TRBD2 (6 bases). The germline V and J ends were trimmed by 6 bases and 3 bases, with 18 bases remaining between them. This CDR3 is built from 15 residues. Germline assignment: CDR1 DFQATT and CDR2 SNEGSKA (reference sequence).